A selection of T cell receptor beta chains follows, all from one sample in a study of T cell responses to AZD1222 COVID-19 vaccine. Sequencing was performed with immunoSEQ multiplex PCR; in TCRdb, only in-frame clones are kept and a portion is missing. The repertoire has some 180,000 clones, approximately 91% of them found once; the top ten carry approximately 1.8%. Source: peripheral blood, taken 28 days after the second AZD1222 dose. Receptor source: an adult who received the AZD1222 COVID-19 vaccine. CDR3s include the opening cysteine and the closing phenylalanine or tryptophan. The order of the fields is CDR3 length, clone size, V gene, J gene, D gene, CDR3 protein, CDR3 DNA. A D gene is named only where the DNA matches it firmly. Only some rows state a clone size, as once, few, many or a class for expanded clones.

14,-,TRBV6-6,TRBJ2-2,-,CASTGTSNTGELFF,TGTGCCAGCACCGGGACATCGAACACCGGGGAGCTGTTTTTT
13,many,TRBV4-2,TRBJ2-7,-,CASSQDDSYEQYF,TGTGCCAGCAGCCAAGATGACAGCTACGAGCAGTACTTC
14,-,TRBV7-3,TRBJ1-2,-,CASSLGREEGGYTF,TGTGCCAGCAGCTTAGGCAGGGAGGAAGGGGGCTACACCTTC
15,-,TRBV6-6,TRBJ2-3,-,CASSRTSGSTDTQYF,TGTGCCAGCAGCCGCACTTCGGGGAGCACAGATACGCAGTATTTT
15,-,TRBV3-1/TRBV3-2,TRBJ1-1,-,CASSPRPGGATEAFF,TGTGCCAGCAGCCCCCGTCCCGGGGGCGCGACTGAAGCTTTCTTT
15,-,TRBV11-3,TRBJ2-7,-,CASSLVLRSTYEQYF,TGTGCCAGCAGCTTAGTTTTGAGGAGTACCTACGAGCAGTACTTC
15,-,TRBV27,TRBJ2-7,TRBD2,CATQIAGAQPYEQYF,TGTGCCACCCAAATAGCGGGAGCACAACCTTACGAGCAGTACTTC
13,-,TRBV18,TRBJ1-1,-,CASSPWQNTEAFF,TGTGCCAGCTCACCGTGGCAGAACACTGAAGCTTTCTTT
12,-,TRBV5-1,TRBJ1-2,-,CASSPTTYGYTF,TGCGCCAGCAGCCCCACGACCTATGGCTACACCTTC
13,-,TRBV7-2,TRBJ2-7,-,CASSPPSGYEQYF,TGTGCCAGCAGCCCACCCTCAGGTTACGAGCAGTACTTC
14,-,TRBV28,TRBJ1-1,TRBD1,CASSLPAGGPEAFF,TGTGCCAGCAGTTTGCCCGCAGGGGGACCTGAAGCTTTCTTT
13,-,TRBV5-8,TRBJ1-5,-,CASSYRVNQPQHF,TGTGCCAGCAGCTACAGGGTCAATCAGCCCCAGCATTTT
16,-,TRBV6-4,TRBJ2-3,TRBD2,CASSDKGTSGTDTQYF,TGTGCCAGCAGTGATAAGGGGACTAGCGGCACAGATACGCAGTATTTT
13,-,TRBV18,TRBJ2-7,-,CASSPRQVSEQYF,TGTGCCAGCTCACCACGGCAGGTCTCCGAGCAGTACTTC
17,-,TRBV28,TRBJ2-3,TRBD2,CASRRLAGEGSTDTQYF,TGTGCCAGCAGGAGACTAGCGGGAGAGGGTAGCACAGATACGCAGTATTTT
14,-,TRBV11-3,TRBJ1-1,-,CASSPHRVGTEAFF,TGTGCCAGCAGCCCCCACCGGGTGGGCACTGAAGCTTTCTTT
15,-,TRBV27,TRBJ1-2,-,CASSQPHLLNYGYTF,TGTGCCAGCAGCCAACCCCACCTCCTAAACTATGGCTACACCTTC
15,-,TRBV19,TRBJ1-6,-,CASSLQSSYNSPLHF,TGTGCCAGTAGTCTACAGAGCTCCTATAATTCACCCCTCCACTTT
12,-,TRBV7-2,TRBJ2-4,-,CASSLPPNIQYF,TGTGCCAGCAGCTTACCCCCAAACATTCAGTACTTC
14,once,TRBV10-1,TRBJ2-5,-,CASSDRDTQETQYF,TGCGCCAGCAGTGACCGGGACACCCAAGAGACCCAGTACTTC
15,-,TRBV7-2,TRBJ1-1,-,CASSLDGRQNTEAFF,TGTGCCAGCAGCTTAGATGGCAGGCAGAACACTGAAGCTTTCTTT
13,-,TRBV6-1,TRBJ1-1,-,CASSEIGNTEAFF,TGTGCCAGCAGTGAAATAGGGAACACTGAAGCTTTCTTT
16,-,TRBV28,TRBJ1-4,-,CASRGGVGATNEKLFF,TGTGCCAGCAGGGGAGGGGTAGGGGCAACTAATGAAAAACTGTTTTTT
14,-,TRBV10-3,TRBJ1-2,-,CAISGPPVAEGYTF,TGTGCCATCAGTGGGCCCCCTGTAGCGGAAGGCTACACCTTC
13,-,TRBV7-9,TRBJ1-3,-,CASSFYSGNTIYF,TGTGCCAGCAGCTTCTACAGTGGAAACACCATATATTTT
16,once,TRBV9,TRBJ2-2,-,CASSVVAGAVTGELFF,TGTGCCAGCAGCGTAGTGGCGGGGGCGGTCACCGGGGAGCTGTTTTTT
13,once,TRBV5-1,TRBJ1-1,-,CASSPTVATEAFF,TGCGCCAGCAGTCCGACGGTGGCCACTGAAGCTTTCTTT
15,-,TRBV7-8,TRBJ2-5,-,CASKGIGGSQETQYF,TGTGCCAGCAAAGGGATCGGGGGAAGTCAGGAGACCCAGTACTTC
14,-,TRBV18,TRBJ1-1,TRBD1,CASSQGGGNAEAFF,TGTGCCAGCTCACAGGGAGGGGGCAACGCTGAAGCTTTCTTT
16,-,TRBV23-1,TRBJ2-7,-,CASSHPTRLDGVEQYF,TGCGCCAGCAGTCATCCCACGCGCCTAGATGGAGTCGAGCAGTACTTC
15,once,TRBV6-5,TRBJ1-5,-,CASRAPDIRYQPQHF,TGTGCCAGCAGGGCCCCAGACATCCGCTATCAGCCCCAGCATTTT
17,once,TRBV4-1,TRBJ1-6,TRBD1,CASSQGRDRGANSPLHF,TGCGCCAGCAGCCAAGGTCGGGACAGGGGAGCTAATTCACCCCTCCACTTT
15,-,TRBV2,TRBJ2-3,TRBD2,CASSGRSGTTDTQYF,TGTGCCAGCAGTGGACGGAGCGGGACCACAGATACGCAGTATTTT
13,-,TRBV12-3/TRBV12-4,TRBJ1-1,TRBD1,CASSSEGAFEAFF,TGTGCCAGCAGTTCAGAGGGGGCATTTGAAGCTTTCTTT
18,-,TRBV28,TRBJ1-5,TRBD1,CASSLFKRGTGPNQPQHF,TGTGCCAGCAGTCTTTTCAAAAGGGGGACAGGGCCCAATCAGCCCCAGCATTTT
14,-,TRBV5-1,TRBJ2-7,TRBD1,CASSPGTGGREQYF,TGCGCCAGCAGCCCGGGGACAGGGGGAAGGGAGCAGTACTTC
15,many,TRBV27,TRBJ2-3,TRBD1,CASQAVTGGTDTQYF,TGTGCCAGCCAGGCCGTGACAGGGGGCACAGATACGCAGTATTTT
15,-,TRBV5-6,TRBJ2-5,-,CASSRPGLLQETQYF,TGTGCCAGCAGCAGGCCGGGACTCCTACAAGAGACCCAGTACTTC
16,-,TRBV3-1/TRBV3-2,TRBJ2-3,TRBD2,CASSPRTSGRLDTQYF,TGTGCCAGCAGCCCTCGGACTAGCGGGAGATTAGATACGCAGTATTTT
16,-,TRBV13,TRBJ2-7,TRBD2,CASSSTSGRLSYEQYF,TGTGCCAGCAGCTCGACTAGCGGAAGGCTCTCCTACGAGCAGTACTTC
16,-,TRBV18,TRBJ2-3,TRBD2,CASSLSSGGGTDTQYF,TGTGCCAGCTCACTCTCGAGCGGGGGAGGCACAGATACGCAGTATTTT